What follows are 24 T cell receptor beta chains derived from one specimen sequenced in a study of T cell repertoires in cytomegalovirus infection. For these TCRs, the target antigens are not known. One entry per CDR3 protein results from TCRdb running MiXCR on the reads. The sample includes roughly 49,000 distinct CDR3 sequences, around 23% of them seen just once. The input for sequencing was CD8+ T cells from cultured PBMCs, taken from culture after CMV antigen stimulation. These receptor sequences come from a human donor in good health (CMV status not recorded). Some clones in this sample may be carry-over from other donors' samples.

The chain links TRBV7-8 to TRBJ2-3; D is unclear. Germline CDR1 and CDR2: SGHVS and FQNEAQ. Between the trimmed V and J ends, which lost 0 bases and 5 bases, there was a span of 9 bases. This CDR3 spans 14 amino acids. The DNA for the CDR3 is TGTGCCAGCAGCTTAGCCCCGGCGGAAGATACGCAGTATTTT. It specifies CASSLAPAEDTQYF.

Many counts were recorded for this clonotype. V gene TRBV19 combines with J gene TRBJ1-2; D ambiguous. The CDR3 length is 13 residues. Germline V gives CDR1 LNHDA, CDR2 SQIVND (reference sequence). Between the trimmed V and J ends, which lost 6 bases and 0 bases, there was a span of 8 bases. The CDR3 spells CASSPKANYGYTF. DNA for the CDR3: TGTGCCAGTAGCCCAAAAGCTAACTATGGCTACACCTTC.

Worth noting for this clonotype: A much larger clone is a single base away; this may be a read error. The chain employs TRBV12-3 or TRBV12-4 and TRBJ1-3, with D possibly being TRBD1 (5 bases). The ends were cut back, 0 bases at V and 9 bases at J, with 12 bases in the middle. The length of the CDR3 is 14 residues. The CDR3 nucleotides read TGTGCCAGCAGTTTAGCGCTGACAGCGGGCACCATATATTTT. Translation: CASSLALTAGTIYF.

This clonotype was detected a few times. The chain uses TRBV2 and TRBJ2-5; 10 nucleotides match TRBD1. Germline trimming cut 7 bases from V and 2 bases from J; bases unmatched to any gene: 7. Germline V gene sequence: CDR1 SNHLY, CDR2 FYNNEI. This CDR3 has 15 amino acids. This chain's CDR3 is CASTRDRGGQETQYF. The CDR3 nucleotides read TGTGCCAGCACCCGGGACAGGGGAGGGCAAGAGACCCAGTACTTC.

This clonotype was found a few times. In this CDR3 the conserved last residue, phenylalanine or tryptophan, is missing, so a read error is likely. V and J are TRBV7-9 and TRBJ1-1; D may be TRBD1 (5 bases). Germline V gene sequence: CDR1 SEHNR, CDR2 FQNEAQ (reference sequence). V lost 1 base to trimming and J lost 8 bases, with 8 bases between them. This CDR3 contains 12 residues. CDR3 residues: CASSLGGAEAFL. The CDR3 region has the DNA TGTGCCAGCAGCTTAGGCGGGGCCGAAGCTTTCCTT.

The V and J genes are TRBV19 and TRBJ2-7, with D perhaps matching TRBD1 or TRBD2 (5 bases each). Germline CDR1 LNHDA, CDR2 SQIVND (reference sequence). Trimming took 7 bases from V and 3 from J, leaving 16 bases between them. The CDR3 length is 14 residues. CDR3: CASTPGQGGYEQYF. CDR3 nucleotide sequence: TGTGCCAGTACGCCGGGGCAGGGTGGCTACGAGCAGTACTTC.

The DNA of the CDR3 is TGTGCCAGCAGCCAACGGGAAGTTAATGAAAAACTGTTTTTT. This sequence encodes CASSQREVNEKLFF. The chain has TRBV6-6 and TRBJ1-4, with D hard to call. Germline values: CDR1 MNHNY, CDR2 SVGAGI (reference sequence). V was trimmed by 6 bases and J by 4 bases, leaving 12 bases between them. CDR3 length: 14 amino acids.

V and J are TRBV12-3 or TRBV12-4 and TRBJ2-5; 7 bases are a match to TRBD2. Germline trimming cut 3 bases from V and 1 base from J; bases unmatched to any gene: 2. This CDR3 has 14 residues. The DNA for the CDR3 is TGTGCCAGCAGTTTCGGGGGGACCCAAGAGACCCAGTACTTC. Protein sequence: CASSFGGTQETQYF.

The rearrangement uses TRBV2 and TRBJ2-7; TRBD2 matches 7 bases. With 8 bases clipped from V and 5 bases from J, the junction kept 9 bases outside the gene matches. This CDR3 region has 13 residues. In germline, CDR1 is SNHLY, CDR2 FYNNEI. The DNA for the CDR3 is TGTGCCAGCCAGGGCGGGAGTAGCCACGAGCAGTACTTC. It is translated as CASQGGSSHEQYF.

The CDR3 DNA reads as TGTGCCAGCAGTTGGGTTCAGGGGTGGAATGAAAAACTGTTTTTT. Encoded protein: CASSWVQGWNEKLFF. The chain has TRBV6-8 and TRBJ1-4; D might be TRBD1 (6 bases). This CDR3 spans 15 amino acids. Germline CDR1 MNHGY, CDR2 SAAAGT. The V end lost 4 bases, the J end lost 5 bases, and 14 bases lay between the germline ends.

This clonotype occurred a few times. The chain carries TRBV6-5 and TRBJ2-2; D is ambiguous. V was clipped by 2 bases and J by 3 bases, with 4 bases between them. The CDR3 length is 13 residues. Germline V gene lookup returns CDR1 MNHEY and CDR2 SVGAGI. CDR3 in amino acids: CASSYPYTGELFF. As DNA, the CDR3 is TGTGCCAGCAGTTACCCTTACACCGGGGAGCTGTTTTTT.

This clonotype has more than one count but fewer than ten. The chain links TRBV6-5 to TRBJ2-3, with D unresolved. Germline CDR1 is MNHEY and CDR2 is SVGAGI. Trimming stripped 0 bases from V and 2 bases from J, with 12 bases between. The CDR3 has 16 residues. CDR3 coding DNA: TGTGCCAGCAGTTACTCTATTGGACGGTTCACAGATACGCAGTATTTT. This translates into CASSYSIGRFTDTQYF.

The chain links TRBV11-1 to TRBJ2-1, with TRBD1 identical over 9 bases. The trim removed 2 bases at V and 8 bases at J, leaving 7 bases unmatched. Germline V gene sequence: CDR1 SGHAT, CDR2 FQDESV (reference sequence). This CDR3 region has 15 residues. Here the CDR3 DNA reads TGTGCCAGCAGCTTAAGGGACAGGGTCGATGATGAGCAGTTCTTC. It yields the protein CASSLRDRVDDEQFF.

Comment on this clonotype: At one boundary the junction diverges from the germline segment, which might be a read error. This CDR3 reads CASSQESLTERGGTQYF. CDR3 coding DNA: TGTGCCAGCAGCCAAGAATCGCTAACTGAACGTGGAGGGACCCAGTACTTC. The chain couples TRBV4-1 to TRBJ2-5, with a tentative D call TRBD2 (5 bases). This CDR3 contains 17 residues. Germline CDR1 is MGHRA and CDR2 is YSYEKL.

The gene calls are TRBV10-3 and TRBJ2-1; 7 bases are shared with TRBD2. Unmatched junction bases numbered 5, after V lost 4 bases and J lost 14 bases. There are 11 residues in the CDR3. CDR1 ENHRY and CDR2 SYGVKD come from the germline V gene. The CDR3 loop reads CAISVGRDEFF. For the CDR3, the DNA is TGTGCCATCAGTGTGGGGAGGGATGAGTTCTTC.

Only a few counts were recorded for this clonotype. This rearrangement joins TRBV20-1 to TRBJ1-3; no firm D call. The CDR3 is 13 residues long. V lost 3 bases and J lost 1, with 7 bases in between. The germline V gene encodes CDR1 DFQATT and CDR2 SNEGSKA (reference sequence). Here the CDR3 reads CSARRGSGNTIYF. CDR3 bases: TGCAGTGCTAGGCGGGGTTCTGGAAACACCATATATTTT.

The CDR3 bases are TGTGCCAGCAGTTTCAACTCAGGGCTGAGCAATCAGCCCCAGCATTTT. It specifies CASSFNSGLSNQPQHF. The rearrangement joins TRBV6-2 or TRBV6-3 to TRBJ1-5; possible D gene TRBD1, 5 bases. Trimming removed 4 bases from V and 1 base from J, with 14 bases in between. This CDR3 spans 16 amino acids. Looked up from germline, CDR1 is MNHEY and CDR2 is SVGEGT.

The chain combines TRBV6-2 or TRBV6-3 with TRBJ2-5; TRBD2 matches 12 bases. The ends lost 6 bases at V and 0 bases at J; junction bases unmatched: 14. The CDR3 runs to 19 residues. Per the germline V gene, CDR1 is MNHEY and CDR2 is SVGEGT. CDR3 bases: TGTGCCAGCAGCCCCGGACTAGCGGGAAGGTATTCGTACCAAGAGACCCAGTACTTC. This encodes CASSPGLAGRYSYQETQYF.

This clonotype appeared a few times. V gene TRBV7-9 combines with J gene TRBJ1-1; D is perhaps TRBD1 (6 bases). This CDR3 contains 15 residues. The germline V gene encodes CDR1 SEHNR and CDR2 FQNEAQ (reference sequence). V lost 0 bases and J 1 base, leaving 9 bases between the germline ends. This CDR3 reads CASSLASTGNTEAFF. Written as DNA, the CDR3 is TGTGCCAGCAGCTTAGCGTCGACAGGGAACACTGAAGCTTTCTTT.

V and J are TRBV7-8 and TRBJ2-3; D is unclear. Between the trimmed V and J ends, which lost 5 bases and 4 bases, there was a span of 13 bases. From germline, CDR1 is SGHVS and CDR2 FQNEAQ. CDR3 size: 14 residues. CDR3: CASSRLGIADTQYF. The CDR3 coding sequence is TGTGCCAGCAGCCGACTGGGGATCGCAGATACGCAGTATTTT.

In its sample, this clonotype was seen a few times. The V gene is TRBV7-9, the J gene TRBJ1-1, with D possibly TRBD1 on 6 matching bases. The CDR3 totals 14 residues. Germline V gene sequence: CDR1 SEHNR, CDR2 FQNEAQ (reference sequence). Trimming cost V 0 bases and J 4 bases, with 9 bases left between them. In DNA, the CDR3 is TGTGCCAGCAGCTTAGCAGACAGGACCACTGAAGCTTTCTTT. Amino acids: CASSLADRTTEAFF.

The gene calls are TRBV7-9 and TRBJ1-1; no firm D call. The CDR3 consists of 14 residues. CDR1 is SEHNR and CDR2 is FQNEAQ in the germline V gene (reference sequence). V was pared by 1 base and J by 8 bases, with 14 bases between. In DNA form, the CDR3 reads TGTGCCAGCAGCTTAGGGGCATTAGGGATCGAAGCTTTCTTT. It codes for CASSLGALGIEAFF.

This clonotype was seen a few times. V gene TRBV12-3 or TRBV12-4 combines with J gene TRBJ2-1; no firm D call. The CDR3 runs 13 residues. V shed 6 bases and J shed 9 bases, with 15 bases lying between them. CDR3 sequence reads: CASRAEGHFEQFF. The CDR3 DNA reads TGTGCCAGCAGGGCTGAAGGGCATTTTGAGCAGTTCTTC.

In its sample, this clonotype was seen a few times. The rearrangement links TRBV12-3 or TRBV12-4 to TRBJ1-5, with a tentative D call TRBD1 (5 bases). CDR3 length: 14 amino acids. V lost 7 bases to trimming and J lost 5 bases, with 15 bases between them. CDR3 amino acids: CASTTGGRDQPQHF. CDR3 nucleotides: TGTGCCAGCACCACCGGGGGTAGGGATCAGCCCCAGCATTTT.